A selection of T cell receptor beta chains follows, all from one sample in a study of Ad26.COV2.S vaccination and SARS-CoV-2 variants. Clones were read by immunoSEQ multiplex PCR, and TCRdb kept only the in-frame ones, dropping some. The sample includes some 240,000 clones, around nine tenths seen only once; the top ten take under 3%. The sequences come from peripheral blood, collected in a trial of Ad26.COV2.S vaccine versus placebo. The source of these receptors is a person aged 18-60 years who received the Ad26.COV2.S COVID-19 vaccine or a placebo. Each CDR3 is given with its conserved first and last residue. The D gene is left open where the match is weak. Clone size appears in some rows only: once, few, many, or a class for an expanded clone.

d_call: TRBD1
v_call: TRBV18
cdr3_length: 17
j_call: TRBJ1-2
clone_size: NA
cdr3_nt: TGTGCCAGCTCACCCCTCCCACCGGGACAGTCTAACTATGGCTACACCTTC
cdr3_aa: CASSPLPPGQSNYGYTF

d_call: TRBD2
v_call: TRBV2
cdr3_length: 17
j_call: TRBJ2-1
clone_size: NA
cdr3_nt: TGTGCCAGCAGTGTCCCCCAGTGGGGGGGGGCCTACAATGAGCAGTTCTTC
cdr3_aa: CASSVPQWGGAYNEQFF

d_call: NA
v_call: TRBV29-1
cdr3_length: 10
j_call: TRBJ2-4
clone_size: NA
cdr3_nt: TGCAGCGTTGTTACGGACATTCAGTACTTC
cdr3_aa: CSVVTDIQYF

d_call: NA
v_call: TRBV19
cdr3_length: 14
j_call: TRBJ2-1
clone_size: NA
cdr3_nt: TGTGCCAGTAGTATAAATCGGGGCCGTAATGAGCAGTTCTTC
cdr3_aa: CASSINRGRNEQFF

d_call: NA
v_call: TRBV5-1
cdr3_length: 15
j_call: TRBJ2-4
clone_size: NA
cdr3_nt: TGCGCCAGCAACGACGGGGGCCCTGGCAAAAACATTCAGTACTTC
cdr3_aa: CASNDGGPGKNIQYF

d_call: TRBD1
v_call: TRBV5-1
cdr3_length: 16
j_call: TRBJ1-4
clone_size: NA
cdr3_nt: TGCGCCAGCAGCTGGGGACAGGGCAAAACTAATGAAAAACTGTTTTTT
cdr3_aa: CASSWGQGKTNEKLFF

d_call: NA
v_call: TRBV9
cdr3_length: 14
j_call: TRBJ2-3
clone_size: NA
cdr3_nt: TGTGCCAGCAGCGTGGGGCTGCACACAGATACGCAGTATTTT
cdr3_aa: CASSVGLHTDTQYF

d_call: TRBD1
v_call: TRBV4-3
cdr3_length: 16
j_call: TRBJ1-2
clone_size: NA
cdr3_nt: TGCGCCAGCAGCCAAGATAGTCACAGGGGGATGGGTGGCTACACCTTC
cdr3_aa: CASSQDSHRGMGGYTF

d_call: NA
v_call: TRBV5-8
cdr3_length: 18
j_call: TRBJ1-5
clone_size: NA
cdr3_nt: TGTGCCAGCAGCTTGGCCCCCTCATACAGGGCGGGGAATCAGCCCCAGCATTTT
cdr3_aa: CASSLAPSYRAGNQPQHF

d_call: NA
v_call: TRBV15
cdr3_length: 15
j_call: TRBJ2-6
clone_size: NA
cdr3_nt: TGTGCCACCAGAGGGGAAGGGTCAGGGGCCAACGTCCTGACTTTC
cdr3_aa: CATRGEGSGANVLTF

d_call: NA
v_call: TRBV9
cdr3_length: 13
j_call: TRBJ2-7
clone_size: NA
cdr3_nt: TGTGCCAGCAGCCCTCAGGGGATCTACGAGCAGTACTTC
cdr3_aa: CASSPQGIYEQYF

d_call: NA
v_call: TRBV6-2/TRBV6-3
cdr3_length: 13
j_call: TRBJ2-7
clone_size: NA
cdr3_nt: TGTGCCAGCAGTTACTGGGACGGCAACGAGCAGTACTTC
cdr3_aa: CASSYWDGNEQYF

d_call: NA
v_call: TRBV12-3/TRBV12-4
cdr3_length: 13
j_call: TRBJ2-7
clone_size: NA
cdr3_nt: TGTGCCAGCAGTTTGTCGAATTCGGGCGAGCAGTACTTC
cdr3_aa: CASSLSNSGEQYF

d_call: NA
v_call: TRBV10-3
cdr3_length: 17
j_call: TRBJ2-2
clone_size: NA
cdr3_nt: TGTGCCATCAGTGGAATTATTAGCGGAGCGAACACCGGGGAGCTGTTTTTT
cdr3_aa: CAISGIISGANTGELFF

d_call: NA
v_call: TRBV27
cdr3_length: 13
j_call: TRBJ1-3
clone_size: NA
cdr3_nt: TGTGCCAGCAGTTTACGATCTGGAAACACCATATATTTT
cdr3_aa: CASSLRSGNTIYF

d_call: NA
v_call: TRBV5-5
cdr3_length: 14
j_call: TRBJ1-2
clone_size: NA
cdr3_nt: TGTGCCAGCAGCTTGGTTACAGGGTACGGTGGCTACACCTTC
cdr3_aa: CASSLVTGYGGYTF

d_call: NA
v_call: TRBV30
cdr3_length: 12
j_call: TRBJ1-2
clone_size: NA
cdr3_nt: TGTGCCTGGAGTGTGGAGGACTATGGCTACACCTTC
cdr3_aa: CAWSVEDYGYTF

d_call: NA
v_call: TRBV4-3
cdr3_length: 15
j_call: TRBJ2-1
clone_size: NA
cdr3_nt: TGCGCCAGCAGCCAAGGTTTAGAAGGATTCTATGAGCAGTTCTTC
cdr3_aa: CASSQGLEGFYEQFF

d_call: TRBD2
v_call: TRBV5-4
cdr3_length: 19
j_call: TRBJ2-2
clone_size: NA
cdr3_nt: TGTGCCAGCAGCCTGGGACTAGCGGGCCAACTCCCGAACACCGGGGAGCTGTTTTTT
cdr3_aa: CASSLGLAGQLPNTGELFF

d_call: TRBD2
v_call: TRBV7-3
cdr3_length: 17
j_call: TRBJ2-1
clone_size: NA
cdr3_nt: TGTGCCAGCAGCTCCTTAAGGACTAGCGGGGCCTACAATGAGCAGTTCTTC
cdr3_aa: CASSSLRTSGAYNEQFF

d_call: NA
v_call: TRBV29-1
cdr3_length: 12
j_call: TRBJ1-2
clone_size: once
cdr3_nt: TGCAGCGCCGGACAGAGGAACTATGGCTACACCTTC
cdr3_aa: CSAGQRNYGYTF

d_call: TRBD2
v_call: TRBV2
cdr3_length: 15
j_call: TRBJ2-6
clone_size: NA
cdr3_nt: TGTGCCAGCAGTGACGGGGGGTCTGGGGCCAACGTCCTGACTTTC
cdr3_aa: CASSDGGSGANVLTF

d_call: TRBD2
v_call: TRBV6-4
cdr3_length: 14
j_call: TRBJ2-1
clone_size: NA
cdr3_nt: TGTGCCACACCACTAGCGGGAAAATCCAATGAGCAGTTCTTC
cdr3_aa: CATPLAGKSNEQFF

d_call: TRBD1
v_call: TRBV3-1/TRBV3-2
cdr3_length: 18
j_call: TRBJ1-6
clone_size: NA
cdr3_nt: TGTGCCAGCAGCCAAATTATTAGTACAGGGGGAAGTAATTCACCCCTCCACTTT
cdr3_aa: CASSQIISTGGSNSPLHF

d_call: NA
v_call: TRBV18
cdr3_length: 13
j_call: TRBJ1-2
clone_size: NA
cdr3_nt: TGTGCCAGCTCGCCCCCTGGCCCCGGTGGCTACACCTTC
cdr3_aa: CASSPPGPGGYTF

d_call: NA
v_call: TRBV9
cdr3_length: 15
j_call: TRBJ2-4
clone_size: NA
cdr3_nt: TGTGCCAGCAGCGTAGCGGGCAGCTGGGGCGACATTCAGTACTTC
cdr3_aa: CASSVAGSWGDIQYF

d_call: TRBD1
v_call: TRBV24-1
cdr3_length: 14
j_call: TRBJ1-2
clone_size: few
cdr3_nt: TGTGCCACCAGTGACGGACAGGGGGCGCGAGGCTACACCTTC
cdr3_aa: CATSDGQGARGYTF

d_call: NA
v_call: TRBV6-5
cdr3_length: 12
j_call: TRBJ2-2
clone_size: NA
cdr3_nt: TGTGCCAGCAGTCTAGGCACCGGGGAGCTGTTTTTT
cdr3_aa: CASSLGTGELFF

d_call: TRBD2
v_call: TRBV2
cdr3_length: 15
j_call: TRBJ2-4
clone_size: few
cdr3_nt: TGTGCCAGCAGTTTCTTGACATTTCGGGGGGACATTCAGTACTTC
cdr3_aa: CASSFLTFRGDIQYF

d_call: TRBD2
v_call: TRBV7-2
cdr3_length: 15
j_call: TRBJ2-1
clone_size: NA
cdr3_nt: TGTGCCAGCAGCTTTAGCGGGGGGGCCTACAATGAGCAGTTCTTC
cdr3_aa: CASSFSGGAYNEQFF

d_call: TRBD1
v_call: TRBV24-1
cdr3_length: 14
j_call: TRBJ1-2
clone_size: NA
cdr3_nt: TGTGCCACCAGTGACAGGGACAGGCCATATGGCTACACCTTC
cdr3_aa: CATSDRDRPYGYTF

d_call: TRBD1
v_call: TRBV30
cdr3_length: 14
j_call: TRBJ2-7
clone_size: NA
cdr3_nt: TGTGCCTGGAGTAAAGACAGGGGCCCCTTCGAGCAGTACTTC
cdr3_aa: CAWSKDRGPFEQYF

d_call: NA
v_call: TRBV19
cdr3_length: 15
j_call: TRBJ2-1
clone_size: NA
cdr3_nt: TGTGCCAGTAGTATAGACCGTAATCAGCTCAATGAGCAGTTCTTC
cdr3_aa: CASSIDRNQLNEQFF

d_call: TRBD1
v_call: TRBV4-2
cdr3_length: 15
j_call: TRBJ1-3
clone_size: NA
cdr3_nt: TGTGCCAGCAGCCCGGGACAGGGCTCTGGAAACACCATATATTTT
cdr3_aa: CASSPGQGSGNTIYF

d_call: NA
v_call: TRBV7-2
cdr3_length: 16
j_call: TRBJ2-5
clone_size: NA
cdr3_nt: TGTGCCAGCAGCCCGCGTGGGACCGCCAAAACGGAGACCCAGTACTTC
cdr3_aa: CASSPRGTAKTETQYF

d_call: NA
v_call: TRBV3-1/TRBV3-2
cdr3_length: 18
j_call: TRBJ2-6
clone_size: once
cdr3_nt: TGTGCCAGCAGCCAAGTAGTTACAAAAGCCCCTGGGGCCAACGTCCTGACTTTC
cdr3_aa: CASSQVVTKAPGANVLTF

d_call: NA
v_call: TRBV4-1
cdr3_length: 14
j_call: TRBJ2-2
clone_size: NA
cdr3_nt: TGCGCCAGCAGCCAAGGGAACGGCCCCGGGGAGCTGTTTTTT
cdr3_aa: CASSQGNGPGELFF

d_call: NA
v_call: TRBV7-3
cdr3_length: 15
j_call: TRBJ2-2
clone_size: NA
cdr3_nt: TGTGCCAGCAGCTTAGGCCAAGCGAACACCGGGGAGCTGTTTTTT
cdr3_aa: CASSLGQANTGELFF

d_call: TRBD1
v_call: TRBV9
cdr3_length: 15
j_call: TRBJ2-5
clone_size: NA
cdr3_nt: TGTGCCAGCAGCGTAAGCCAGGGGGAAAAAGAGACCCAGTACTTC
cdr3_aa: CASSVSQGEKETQYF

d_call: NA
v_call: TRBV5-6
cdr3_length: 16
j_call: TRBJ2-1
clone_size: NA
cdr3_nt: TGTGCCAGCAGCCCTTTCGGCAGGGAGGTGATCAATGAGCAGTTCTTC
cdr3_aa: CASSPFGREVINEQFF

d_call: NA
v_call: TRBV27
cdr3_length: 18
j_call: TRBJ2-7
clone_size: NA
cdr3_nt: TGTGCCAGCAGTTTGAGACCGGGGAAGGGGGAAGGTGGCTACGAGCAGTACTTC
cdr3_aa: CASSLRPGKGEGGYEQYF